This T cell receptor (beta chain) was recorded in a study of blood T cell repertoires in COVID-19. About the research overall: Specimens from acute and convalescent COVID-19 originated in the United States, Italy and Spain.

This clone came up once. CDR1 and CDR2 from the germline V gene are KGHSH and LQKENI. This CDR3 contains 13 residues. Trimming removed 2 bases at V and 8 bases at J, with 12 bases between. The assay was immunoSEQ multiplex PCR, and TCRdb's table has in-frame clones only and misses some. The sample lists approximately 250,000 clones; around 80% were seen once. The chain is built from TRBV18 and TRBJ1-2, with no clear D. The receptor was derived from a human donor in a cohort sampled during active COVID-19. The sequenced sample consisted of peripheral blood. The CDR3, as DNA: TGTGCCAGCTCACCAGGGCAGGCTCGCGGCTACACCTTC. This translates into CASSPGQARGYTF.